Each of the 9 T cell receptor beta chains below was sequenced from the same sample in a study of human thymus T cells. Profiled with immunoSEQ multiplex PCR; TCRdb holds only in-frame clones, not every one. The sample shows roughly 77,000 clones, roughly 96% of them seen only once. In corrective heart surgery, resections were taken, and these provided the thymus tissue. Material for sequencing was thymus tissue. Every receptor here comes from a girl in the first two years of life with a congenital heart defect but otherwise immunologically healthy.

This chain joins TRBV7-2 and TRBJ2-1; D ambiguous. CDR1 SGHTA and CDR2 FQGNSA come from the germline V gene. The length of the CDR3 is 15 residues. The V gene lost 0 bases and the J gene lost 5 bases, with 11 bases spanning the gap. As DNA, the CDR3 is TGTGCCAGCAGCTTAGCGTTTTGCAGTAACAATGAGCAGTTCTTC. It specifies CASSLAFCSNNEQFF.

This clone was observed a handful of times. The V gene is TRBV6-1, the J gene TRBJ1-1, with no clear D. The V end was cut by 5 bases, the J end by 5 bases, with 12 bases between. Germline V CDR1 and CDR2: MNHNS, SASEGT. The length of the CDR3 is 13 residues. The CDR3 reads CASSTTDCTEAFF. Here the CDR3 DNA reads TGTGCCAGCAGTACAACAGACTGTACTGAAGCTTTCTTT.

V usage is TRBV11-3 and J usage is TRBJ1-2; 8 nucleotides match TRBD1. With V trimmed by 0 bases and J by 4 bases, 4 bases remained unmatched. Per germline, CDR1 SGHNT and CDR2 YENEEA. This CDR3 region has 15 residues. CDR3 sequence (DNA): TGTGCCAGCAGCTTAGAGCCGGGACAGGTCTATGGCTACACCTTC. Translation: CASSLEPGQVYGYTF.

The chain carries TRBV14 and TRBJ2-1; 8 bases align to TRBD2. The germline V gene has CDR1 SGHDN and CDR2 FVKESK. There are 14 residues in the CDR3. V shed 8 bases, J shed 7 bases, and the junction held 10 bases outside the gene matches. CDR3 in amino acids: CASREGEGGNEQFF. The CDR3 DNA sequence: TGTGCCAGCCGGGAGGGGGAGGGGGGAAATGAGCAGTTCTTC.

This clone was found a few times. This rearrangement joins TRBV27 to TRBJ2-1; 7 bases are shared with TRBD2. This CDR3 is built from 15 residues. Looked up from germline, CDR1 is MNHEY and CDR2 is SMNVEV (reference sequence). V dropped 1 base and J dropped 7; count of bases not matched to a gene: 7. CDR3 nucleotides: TGTGCCAGCAGTTTATGGGCGGGAGTGGGGAATGAGCAGTTCTTC. Residues: CASSLWAGVGNEQFF.

The V call is TRBV7-8, the J call TRBJ2-3; D is possibly TRBD2 (6 bases). Trimming cost V 7 bases and J 5 bases, with 16 bases left between them. Per the germline V gene, CDR1 is SGHVS and CDR2 is FQNEAQ. The CDR3 extends over 14 amino acids. CDR3 loop: CASTTRASVDTQYF. In DNA, the CDR3 is TGTGCCAGCACCACGCGCGCTAGCGTAGATACGCAGTATTTT. The full variable domain, its missing parts supplied by reference TRBV7-8 and TRBJ2-3, is GAGVSQSPRYKVAKRGQDVALRCDPISGHVSLFWYQQALGQGPEFLTYFQNEAQLDKSGLPSDRFFAERPEGSVSTLKIQRTQQEDSAVYLCASTTRASVDTQYFGPGTRLTVL.

The CDR3: CASSQAGTQYF. The CDR3, as DNA: TGTGCCAGCAGCCAAGCGGGTACGCAGTATTTT. This chain links TRBV11-3 with TRBJ2-3; tentatively, D is TRBD2 (6 bases). There are 11 residues in the CDR3. Looked up from germline, CDR1 is SGHNT and CDR2 is YENEEA. The ends were cut back, 5 bases at V and 8 bases at J, with 8 bases in the middle.

V gene TRBV28 combines with J gene TRBJ1-1; a possible D gene is TRBD1 (5 bases). The CDR3 extends over 16 amino acids. With 8 bases removed from V and 1 base from J, the gap between germline ends came to 20 bases. Germline CDR1 MDHEN, CDR2 SYDVKM. The CDR3 DNA is TGTGCCAGCCCCCCTACGCCGGGACGGAAGAACACTGAAGCTTTCTTT. This translates into CASPPTPGRKNTEAFF.

This clone came up a few times. The chain carries TRBV30 and TRBJ1-2; D is perhaps TRBD1 (6 bases). Looked up from germline, CDR1 is GTSNPN and CDR2 is SVGIG (reference sequence). Trimming took off 4 bases at V and 5 bases at J, with 17 bases between the two ends. There are 14 residues in the CDR3. DNA of the CDR3: TGTGCCTGGAATGGCCCAGGGGTGGGGTATGGCTACACCTTC. Amino acids: CAWNGPGVGYGYTF.